This T cell receptor (beta chain) was captured in a study of Graves' ophthalmopathy and Graves' hyperthyroidism (dated by TCRdb to the late 2010s). About the study as a whole: Stable hyperthyroidism was defined as no progression to ophthalmopathy within 18 months of follow-up. The study used signatures of the TCR beta repertoire to tell Graves' ophthalmopathy apart from Graves' hyperthyroidism and to predict which patients would progress to ophthalmopathy. In total, under 150 blood samples were TCR-sequenced: around 42 ophthalmopathy, approximately 80 hyperthyroidism and about 17 hyperthyroidism-to-ophthalmopathy patients. The independent validation cohort included 18 hyperthyroidism patients plus 17 patients who later progressed from hyperthyroidism to ophthalmopathy. Following sampling, methimazole starting at 30 mg daily was administered to hyperthyroidism patients, and high-dose intravenous methylprednisolone was administered to ophthalmopathy patients. To explore V-J signatures that separate ophthalmopathy from hyperthyroidism, a discovery set of 95 to 100 patients was enrolled, consisting of approximately 44 with ophthalmopathy and about 60 with stable hyperthyroidism. In five or six hyperthyroidism patients, the T-cell repertoires found in thyroid tissue were compared with those found in blood. Beyond this particular receptor, the publication reports: Ophthalmopathy was separated from stable hyperthyroidism by the 13-signature model with just under 90% sensitivity and 81.08% specificity in cross-validation and with 80%/75% in the test set. In validation, the model predicted ophthalmopathy progression with about 71% sensitivity and around 72% specificity; some 13 predicted patients were CT-confirmed with GO in a median of 6.5 months. Most expanded thyroid clonotypes with a frequency above 0.001 also appeared in blood, which suggests that blood repertoires may reflect the immune response in the thyroid. No statistical method was used to set the sample size in advance, and the investigators knew which group each participant was assigned to.

Hyperthyroidism patients were newly diagnosed, with disease duration under 2 months, and aged 18 to 65 years. Patients with other autoimmune diseases, uncontrolled infections, pregnancy or lactation were excluded from the study. Diagnosis relied on clinical symptoms, serum thyroxine, TRAb, thyroid ultrasound and orbital computed tomography. Trizol reagent was used to extract the total RNA, and its quality was then checked on an Agilent 2100 Bioanalyzer. TCR beta CDR3 regions were amplified from RNA transcripts for repertoire sequencing. A first-round RT-PCR used HTBI primers with the Qiagen OneStep RT-PCR kit, followed by a second-round multiplex PCR, size selection and purification. Libraries were sequenced paired-end with 100 bp reads on an Illumina HiSeq2000. In the source study's methods: SOAPnuke was used to process the reads, throwing out any read that had adapters, had uncalled bases, had a mean Phred below 15, or lacked an exact constant-primer or identifier match. COPE v1.2.5 was used to merge high-quality paired reads. Clonotypes were defined as unique nucleotide sequences and were aligned to IMGT TRB V, D and J references using MiTCR v1.1. The analysis was limited to V-J combinations with a frequency above 0.0001, which together covered 99.2% of repertoires. A TCR clonal expansion and chaos score per V-J combination was defined as the ratio of F50 clonal expansion to chaos observed in the TCRdist matrix. Features were reduced by Welch's t-statistics and random forest to about a dozen V-J combinations, which fed a naive Bayes classifier. The similarity between thyroid and blood repertoires was quantified using the Morisita-Horn index. The raw public data were reprocessed by TCRdb itself: fastp quality trimming at Q25, MiXCR clonotype calling, in-frame beta chains only. All rows with the same CDR3 protein become a single entry with the most common DNA and genes. The V and J calls and clone size are TCRdb's, not the authors'. The sample records 580,000 or so distinct CDR3 sequences, roughly 40% of which are singletons. The ten largest clones add up to about 4.1% of the sample.

On this clonotype itself: Its antigen is still unknown. Within one base of it there is no much larger clone, and no base qualities were kept.

The clonotype originates from an adult man with Graves' hyperthyroidism. Specimen: peripheral blood or thyroid tissue (not recorded which).

The nucleotide sequence reads as follows: TGTGCCAGCAGCCATGTCACTAGCGGACACACCGGGGAGCTGTTTTTT. Its coded protein is CASSHVTSGHTGELFF. Recombination connected TRBV3-1 to TRBJ2-2; TRBD2 matches 8 bases in the middle. CDR1 and CDR2 (LGHDT, YNNKEL) derive from the germline V gene (reference sequence). V has 3 bases trimmed and J has 3 bases trimmed; junction bases matching no gene number 6. Its CDR3 holds 16 amino acids, cysteine through phenylalanine. Only the CDR3 region is kept as DNA, spanning 48 bases read in frame from base 1. The CDR3, completed at both ends by the reference TRBV3-1 and TRBJ2-2 genes, gives the full variable domain DTAVSQTPKYLVTQMGNDKSIKCEQNLGHDTMYWYKQDSKKFLKIMFSYNNKELIINETVPNRFSPKSPDKAHLNLHINSLELGDSAVYFCASSHVTSGHTGELFFGEGSRLTVL.